The 5 T cell receptor beta chains given below trace back to one sample, sequenced in a study of vaccination effects on CD4 cells after COVID-19. Their target antigens are unknown. Sequencing in the ViraFEST assay came after antigen-specific CD4+ T cells had been expanded with viral peptide pools, which were used to stimulate PBMC. Subsequent to a culture period of 10 to 11 days, CD4+ T cells were isolated. Vaccine recipients lacked prior SARS-CoV-2 infection and had negative nucleocapsid antibodies. The data were produced by immunoSEQ multiplex PCR, yet TCRdb's version contains in-frame clones alone and is incomplete. The table includes some 68,000 clones, around three quarters detected once. The sample was CD4+ T cells from PBMCs cultured with HCoV-OC43 spike peptides, taken before COVID-19 vaccination. Subset meaning: HCoV-OC43 spike overlapping peptide pool stimulation. Receptors were obtained from a human donor who received a COVID-19 vaccine.

The rearrangement uses TRBV18 and TRBJ1-1; perhaps TRBD1 as D (6 bases). Per the germline V gene, CDR1 is KGHSH and CDR2 is LQKENI. With 2 bases removed from V and 4 bases from J, the gap between germline ends came to 11 bases. The CDR3 spans 14 residues. CDR3 DNA: TGTGCCAGCTCACCAGGGGGCTGGGCCACTGAAGCTTTCTTT. Amino acids: CASSPGGWATEAFF. Using reference TRBV18 and TRBJ1-1 for the parts outside the CDR3, the full variable domain is NAGVMQNPRHLVRRRGQEARLRCSPMKGHSHVYWYRQLPEEGLKFMVYLQKENIIDESGMPKERFSAEFPKEGPSILRIQQVVRGDSAAYFCASSPGGWATEAFFGQGTRLTVV.

This clone was detected a few times. The CDR3 sequence: CASSYLAAYEQYV. DNA of the CDR3: TGTGCCAGCAGTTACCTAGCGGCCTACGAGCAGTACGTC. The chain employs TRBV6-2 or TRBV6-3 and TRBJ2-7, with TRBD2 matching 7 bases. J was trimmed by 2 bases and V by 2 bases; bases with no gene match: 0. The CDR3 loop spans 13 amino acids. Germline V gene sequence: CDR1 MNHEY, CDR2 SVGEGT.

This clone was found a few times. V usage is TRBV25-1 and J usage is TRBJ2-1; D not resolved. The CDR3 runs 14 residues. Germline loops: CDR1 MGHDK, CDR2 SYGVNS. Trimming took off 7 bases at V and 3 bases at J, with 13 bases between the two ends. CDR3 bases: TGTGCCAGCACCCTAAGCCGCGGCTACAATGAGCAGTTCTTC. This translates into CASTLSRGYNEQFF.

The V gene is TRBV29-1, the J gene TRBJ2-5; 10 bases are shared with TRBD2. The J segment lost 2 bases and the V segment lost 2 bases, leaving 5 bases of the junction unmatched. The germline V gene has CDR1 SQVTM and CDR2 ANQGSEA. The CDR3 spans 15 residues. CDR3 residues: CSVELNSGGQETQYF. CDR3 sequence (DNA): TGCAGCGTTGAATTGAATAGCGGGGGGCAAGAGACCCAGTACTTC.

This clone turned up a few times. The gene calls are TRBV6-2 or TRBV6-3 and TRBJ1-1, with 7 bases that match TRBD1. The CDR3 extends over 16 amino acids. Germline V lookup: CDR1 MNHEY, CDR2 SVGEGT. Trimming at V came to 2 bases and at J to 3 bases, leaving 9 bases not matched to a gene. CDR3 nucleotides: TGTGCCAGCAGTTACCGTTTCTATCAGGGGGACACTGAAGCTTTCTTT. Amino acids: CASSYRFYQGDTEAFF.